The present entry profiles one TCR beta chain with its context. No antigen is known for it. HIV-negative, healthy adults without recent acute infections or vaccinations were the donors. This sample was taken from a study of shared clonotypes between healthy human individuals. General observations from the study: In several donors, approximately 5% of naive CD4 clonotypes appeared in common. Limitation of the genetic and exposure-history diversity represented came from the few donors. Rarefaction revealed incomplete sorted-subset sequencing despite large depth.

This CDR3 is built from 17 residues. Data came from immunoSEQ multiplex PCR; TCRdb stores just in-frame clones and leaves some out. Among about 960,000 clones, approximately 80% were seen once, and the ten largest hold about 1.5%. The sample taken for sequencing was memory CD4+ T cells sorted from blood. The subset: CD45RA-negative fraction. The chain joins TRBV21-1 to TRBJ2-1; whether TRBD1, the table's D call, matches the DNA was not checked. TRBV21-1 is a documented pseudogene. The clonotype originates from a man aged 18-30 years in good health. The CDR3 is CASSKAQRDRDYNEQFF. CDR3 coding DNA: TGTGCCAGCAGCAAAGCTCAACGGGACAGGGACTACAATGAGCAGTTCTTC.